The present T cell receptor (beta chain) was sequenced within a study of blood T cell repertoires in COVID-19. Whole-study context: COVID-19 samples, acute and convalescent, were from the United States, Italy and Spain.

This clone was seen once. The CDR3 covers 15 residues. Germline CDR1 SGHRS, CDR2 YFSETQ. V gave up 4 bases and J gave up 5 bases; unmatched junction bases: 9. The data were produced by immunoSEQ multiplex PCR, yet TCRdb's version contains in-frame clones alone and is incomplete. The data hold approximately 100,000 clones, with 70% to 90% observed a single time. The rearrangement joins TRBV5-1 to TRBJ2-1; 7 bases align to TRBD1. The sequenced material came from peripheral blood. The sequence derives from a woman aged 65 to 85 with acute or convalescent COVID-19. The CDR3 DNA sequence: TGCGCCAGCAGCCCCAACCCGACAGGGAACAATGAGCAGTTCTTC. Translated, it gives CASSPNPTGNNEQFF.